This T cell receptor (beta chain) was sequenced in a study of cytomegalovirus exposure and HLA in healthy donors. General study results and limits: In a later analysis, HLA-associated beta chains showed higher expansion and lower generation probabilities than comparable chains. The authors considered a cluster of highly shared sequence variants likely to be a sequencing artifact. In most subjects, TCR beta sequences reportedly gave accurate predictions of HLA-A and HLA-B alleles. A prior analysis recorded that most TCR beta V segments were productive about 87% or about 30% of the time.

60 Vbeta and 13 Jbeta primers were used in PCR. Sequencing used immunoSEQ multiplex PCR; TCRdb keeps in-frame clones, though not all of them. Altogether 93,000 or so clones are present, roughly 70% being singletons, with the ten largest covering about 3.5%. A remark on this clone: Its specificity is unknown.

Germline V gene sequence: CDR1 ENHRY, CDR2 SYGVKD. This CDR3 contains 14 residues. Trimming stripped 0 bases from V and 7 bases from J, with 10 bases between. The chain carries TRBV10-3 and TRBJ1-5; D gene ambiguous. The TCR comes from a woman in her forties or fifties in good health and CMV-seronegative. The sequencing sample was made of PBMCs. CDR3 in DNA: TGTGCCATCAGTGAGTCTGAGGGCGGGCAGCCCCAGCATTTT. Translation gives CAISESEGGQPQHF.